The 10 T cell receptor beta chains below come from one sample, sequenced in a study of cytomegalovirus exposure and HLA in healthy donors. TCRdb keeps only in-frame clones here, not all; method: immunoSEQ multiplex PCR. The sample records about 130,000 clones, 89% being singletons. Input material: PBMCs. The receptors come from a young woman in good health and CMV-seropositive.

This clone was picked up a small number of times. The rearrangement joins TRBV6-5 to TRBJ1-2, with D unclear. With 0 bases removed from V and 4 bases from J, the gap between germline ends came to 12 bases. CDR1 is MNHEY, CDR2 SVGAGI, per germline. This CDR3 has 15 amino acids. CDR3 loop: CASSYSSGGTYGYTF. In nucleotides, the CDR3 is TGTGCCAGCAGTTACTCTTCCGGCGGAACCTATGGCTACACCTTC.

The chain joins TRBV14 to TRBJ2-2; no definite D call. CDR3 size: 14 residues. V was pared by 5 bases and J by 1 base, with 8 bases between. Per germline, CDR1 SGHDN and CDR2 FVKESK. CDR3 sequence (DNA): TGTGCCAGCAGCGCGAACAGGAACACCGGGGAGCTGTTTTTT. Protein product: CASSANRNTGELFF.

On this clone itself: Other DNA sequences of this sample code for an identical CDR3. The chain couples TRBV27 to TRBJ1-2, with 9 bases fitting TRBD1. The germline V gene has CDR1 MNHEY and CDR2 SMNVEV (reference sequence). J was trimmed by 2 bases and V by 4 bases; bases with no gene match: 5. CDR3 length: 15 residues. CDR3 bases: TGTGCCAGCAGTTCGCCGGGACAGGGCAACTATGGCTACACCTTC. Its protein is CASSSPGQGNYGYTF.

The chain couples TRBV21-1 to TRBJ2-7; the table's D call, TRBD1, was not checked against the DNA. TRBV21-1 corresponds to a pseudogene. CDR3 length equals 13 residues. The CDR3 DNA follows: TGTGCCAGCCCCAAGGGGACACACTACGAGCAGTACTTC. It yields the protein CASPKGTHYEQYF.

This clone was observed a few times. The J gene is TRBJ2-7, the V gene TRBV4-2, with 9 bases matching TRBD1. In germline, CDR1 is LGHNA, CDR2 YNFKEQ. J gave up 0 bases and V 4 bases, and 4 bases lay outside the gene matches. The CDR3 loop spans 15 amino acids. The CDR3 nucleotides read TGTGCCAGCAGCCTGGGACAGGGCCTCTCCTACGAGCAGTACTTC. Translated, it gives CASSLGQGLSYEQYF.

This clone was detected a few times. The chain links TRBV13 to TRBJ2-5, with 11 bases that match TRBD2. The V gene's germline CDR1 is PRHDT and CDR2 FYEKMQ (reference sequence). Losses at the gene ends were 5 bases for V and 3 bases for J; bases not matched to a gene: 8. CDR3 length equals 16 residues. The CDR3 sequence: CASSGGTGLAEETQYF. The CDR3 DNA sequence: TGTGCCAGCAGCGGTGGGACGGGACTAGCGGAAGAGACCCAGTACTTC.

The V and J genes are TRBV7-6 and TRBJ1-1; 7 bases line up with TRBD1. The germline gives CDR1 SGHVS, CDR2 FNYEAQ. CDR3 length: 14 amino acids. V lost 4 bases to trimming and J lost 1 base; unmatched junction nucleotides: 3. The CDR3 sequence: CASSSAGGNTEAFF. CDR3 nucleotides: TGTGCCAGCAGCTCCGCAGGGGGGAACACTGAAGCTTTCTTT.

V and J are TRBV6-1 and TRBJ1-1, with D possibly TRBD1 on 6 matching bases. CDR1 and CDR2 from the germline V gene are MNHNS and SASEGT. This CDR3 is 13 amino acids long. Trimming pared 4 bases from V and 1 base from J, leaving 7 bases between. CDR3 sequence reads: CASSATGNTEAFF. Written as DNA, the CDR3 is TGTGCCAGCAGTGCGACAGGGAACACTGAAGCTTTCTTT.

V and J are TRBV28 and TRBJ2-7; 7 bases are a match to TRBD1. This CDR3 region has 14 residues. Germline V gene data show CDR1 as MDHEN and CDR2 as SYDVKM. Losses at the gene ends were 5 bases for V and 6 bases for J; bases not matched to a gene: 10. CDR3 loop: CASSNPSYRGEQYF. CDR3 coding DNA: TGTGCCAGCAGTAACCCTTCTTACAGGGGCGAGCAGTACTTC.

This chain connects TRBV13 to TRBJ1-4, with D possibly TRBD1 on 5 matching bases. The CDR3 runs to 15 residues. Germline V gives CDR1 PRHDT, CDR2 FYEKMQ (reference sequence). The V end was cut by 2 bases, the J end by 7 bases, with 14 bases between. The CDR3 bases are TGTGCCAGCAGCTTATCCCAAGGGAGGGGTGAAAAACTGTTTTTT. It is translated as CASSLSQGRGEKLFF.